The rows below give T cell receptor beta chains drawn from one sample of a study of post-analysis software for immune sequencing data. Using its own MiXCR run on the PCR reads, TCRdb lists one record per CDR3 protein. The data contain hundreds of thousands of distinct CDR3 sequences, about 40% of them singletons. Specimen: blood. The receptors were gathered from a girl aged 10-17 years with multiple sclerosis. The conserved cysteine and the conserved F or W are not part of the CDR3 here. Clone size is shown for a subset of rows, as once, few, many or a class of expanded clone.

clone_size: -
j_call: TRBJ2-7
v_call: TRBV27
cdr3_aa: ASSLIRGSEQY

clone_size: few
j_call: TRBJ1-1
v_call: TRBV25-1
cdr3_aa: ASSPTGSMNTEAF

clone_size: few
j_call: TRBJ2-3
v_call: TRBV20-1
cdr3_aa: SARPLLARLGTDTQY

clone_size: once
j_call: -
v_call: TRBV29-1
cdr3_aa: SIETRDKGYEQY

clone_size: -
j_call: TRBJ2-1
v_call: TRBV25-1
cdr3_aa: ASTRQGSYNEQF

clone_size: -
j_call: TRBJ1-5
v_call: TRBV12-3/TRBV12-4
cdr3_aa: ASRQRQNNQPQH

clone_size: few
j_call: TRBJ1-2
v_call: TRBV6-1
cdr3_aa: ASSERTYGYT

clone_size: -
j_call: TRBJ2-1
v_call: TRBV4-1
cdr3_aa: ASSQVRLLAGCNEQF

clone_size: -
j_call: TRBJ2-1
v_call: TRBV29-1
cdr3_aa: SVDGRTGLGHEQF

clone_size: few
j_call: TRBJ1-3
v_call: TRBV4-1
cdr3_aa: ASSQDPLSGNTIY

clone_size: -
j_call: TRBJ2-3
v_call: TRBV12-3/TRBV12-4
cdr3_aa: ASSRTSGSADTEY

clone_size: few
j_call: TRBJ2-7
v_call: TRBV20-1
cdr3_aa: SAVPGLRAYEQY

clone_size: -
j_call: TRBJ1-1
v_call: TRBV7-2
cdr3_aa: ASSQGGGYTEAF

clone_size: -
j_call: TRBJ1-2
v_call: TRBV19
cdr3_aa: ASTSRAESYGYT

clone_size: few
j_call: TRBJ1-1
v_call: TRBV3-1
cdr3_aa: ASSQDTDSYNTEAF

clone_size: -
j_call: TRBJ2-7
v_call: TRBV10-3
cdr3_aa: AISRQGQGSGEQY